These 21 T cell receptor beta chains were all obtained from the same sample, sequenced in a study of OX40 agonist ivuxolimab in advanced cancers. Clones were read by immunoSEQ multiplex PCR, and TCRdb kept only the in-frame ones, dropping some. This table has about 55,000 clones, roughly 80% appearing once. The sample consisted of CD4+ or CD8+ T cells sorted from blood, taken in a trial of the OX40 agonist ivuxolimab. These receptors all stem from an adult with an advanced solid tumor such as melanoma, head and neck, liver or kidney cancer.

This clone appeared many times. The chain employs TRBV30 and TRBJ1-1; D remains ambiguous. The CDR3 contains 13 residues. Germline CDR1 reads GTSNPN; CDR2 reads SVGIG (reference sequence). Trimming took 2 bases from V and 11 from J, leaving 18 bases between them. This chain's CDR3 is CAWSPRMGSRAFF. CDR3 sequence (DNA): TGTGCCTGGAGTCCGAGGATGGGGTCGCGCGCTTTCTTT. The whole variable domain, filled in from reference TRBV30 and TRBJ1-1, reads SQTIHQWPATLVQPVGSPLSLECTVEGTSNPNLYWYRQAAGRGLQLLFYSVGIGQISSEVPQNLSASRPQDRQFILSSKKLLLSDSGFYLCAWSPRMGSRAFFGQGTRLTVV.

V usage is TRBV5-8 and J usage is TRBJ2-5, with 7 bases aligning to TRBD2. The CDR3 length is 15 residues. CDR1 and CDR2 from the germline V gene are SGHTS and YDEGEE. The trim removed 4 bases at V and 6 bases at J, leaving 12 bases unmatched. This chain's CDR3 is CASSGVTGRAKTQYF. In nucleotides, the CDR3 is TGTGCCAGCAGCGGGGTAACGGGGAGGGCAAAGACCCAGTACTTC.

The chain links TRBV21-1 to TRBJ2-1; TRBD1, the table's D call, was not compared with the DNA. TRBV21-1 is a recognized pseudogene. The length of the CDR3 is 17 residues. The CDR3 is CASSRPSTGRTYNEQFF. Here the CDR3 DNA reads TGTGCCAGCAGCAGGCCTTCGACAGGAAGAACCTACAATGAGCAGTTCTTC.

V and J are TRBV23-1 and TRBJ2-3, with D perhaps matching TRBD2 (5 bases). TRBV23-1 is flagged as an ORF with uncertain function. Trimming left V 6 bases short and J 1 base short, with 26 bases between. This CDR3 has 19 residues. The CDR3 protein is CASSPIVRVLGHGTDTQYF. The CDR3 region has the DNA TGCGCCAGCAGCCCCATTGTGCGGGTGCTCGGGCACGGCACAGATACGCAGTATTTT.

The chain couples TRBV5-5 to TRBJ2-3; 10 bases fit TRBD2. The CDR3 is 18 residues long. Trimming took 0 bases from V and 0 from J; bases not matched to a gene: 7. CDR1 is SGHKS, CDR2 YYEKEE, per germline (reference sequence). CDR3 nucleotide sequence: TGTGCCAGCAGCTTGGTTCTAGCGGGAGTCGGAAGCACAGATACGCAGTATTTT. Amino acid sequence: CASSLVLAGVGSTDTQYF.

The gene calls are TRBV28 and TRBJ2-3, with D hard to call. Trimming removed 6 bases at V and 5 bases at J, with 9 bases between. Germline-derived CDR1 and CDR2 are MDHEN and SYDVKM. There are 12 residues in the CDR3. The DNA for the CDR3 is TGTGCCAGCAGCCCCTCTGGAGATACGCAGTATTTT. Translation: CASSPSGDTQYF.

CDR3 DNA: TGTGCCAGCAGCCCAGGGACTGCCAACACCGGGGAGCTGTTTTTT. Its translation: CASSPGTANTGELFF. The chain uses TRBV4-2 and TRBJ2-2; the D gene is possibly TRBD2 (6 bases). Trimming cost V 4 bases and J 2 bases, with 11 bases left between them. Per the germline V gene, CDR1 is LGHNA and CDR2 is YNFKEQ. This CDR3 has 15 amino acids.

The sample holds one count of this clone. The rearrangement uses TRBV12-5 and TRBJ2-3; no firm D call. Per the germline V gene, CDR1 is LGHNT and CDR2 is FRNRAP. The CDR3 contains 13 residues. The V and J ends lost 4 bases and 1 base respectively, with 6 bases between them. CDR3 loop: CASGSGRTDTQYF. As DNA, the CDR3 is TGTGCTAGTGGTTCCGGGCGCACAGATACGCAGTATTTT.

The chain has TRBV5-1 and TRBJ2-7, with unresolved D. The V end lost 4 bases, the J end lost 0 bases, and 8 bases lay between the germline ends. The CDR3 covers 13 residues. CDR1 and CDR2 from the germline V gene are SGHRS and YFSETQ. CDR3: CASSTESSYEQYF. The DNA for the CDR3 is TGCGCCAGCAGCACCGAAAGCTCCTACGAGCAGTACTTC.

The rearrangement joins TRBV2 to TRBJ2-1; unclear D gene. Trimming took off 8 bases at V and 5 bases at J, with 7 bases between the two ends. The V gene's germline CDR1 is SNHLY and CDR2 FYNNEI. There are 11 residues in the CDR3. CDR3 loop: CASLSDNEQFF. In DNA, the CDR3 is TGTGCCAGCCTTTCGGACAATGAGCAGTTCTTC.

This clone was counted between two and nine times. The genes are TRBV4-3 and TRBJ2-2, with no clear D. The V gene's germline CDR1 is LGHNA and CDR2 YSLEER. V was clipped by 0 bases and J by 4 bases, with 6 bases between them. The length of the CDR3 is 14 residues. CDR3 nucleotides: TGCGCCAGCAGCCAAGAACGATTCACCGGGGAGCTGTTTTTT. It is translated as CASSQERFTGELFF.

This clone was seen only once. This chain links TRBV18 with TRBJ2-1; TRBD1 is a possible D gene (5 bases). The CDR3 is made up of 15 amino acids. Germline lookup yields CDR1 KGHSH and CDR2 LQKENI. V lost 2 bases and J 9 bases, leaving 17 bases between the germline ends. CDR3 DNA: TGTGCCAGCTCACCAGAACTGACAGCCGTGACTGAGCAGTTCTTC. Translated: CASSPELTAVTEQFF.

In this sample, this clone turned up once. The CDR3 coding sequence is TGTGCCAGCAGTCGTACGGAGCTGATGACCCAGTACTTC. It translates to CASSRTELMTQYF. This rearrangement joins TRBV7-2 to TRBJ2-5; the D is unclear. V shed 6 bases and J shed 7 bases, with 15 bases lying between them. The germline V gene has CDR1 SGHTA and CDR2 FQGNSA. The CDR3 totals 13 residues.

The CDR3 DNA reads as TGTGCCAGCAGTTTTCGAGGGGTAAATGAGCAGTTCTTC. This codes for CASSFRGVNEQFF. The chain employs TRBV6-5 and TRBJ2-1; D may correspond to TRBD1 or TRBD2 (5 bases each). The germline CDR1 and CDR2 sequences are MNHEY and SVGAGI. The CDR3 has 13 residues. V dropped 4 bases and J dropped 7 bases, with 11 bases sitting between them.

The rearrangement joins TRBV4-1 to TRBJ1-1, with TRBD1 as a possible D gene (5 bases). The CDR3 is made up of 17 amino acids. The V gene's germline CDR1 is MGHRA and CDR2 YSYEKL. V lost 1 base, J lost 0 bases, and 15 bases lay in between. The CDR3 nucleotides read TGCGCCAGCAGCCAAGTGGACATGGGGTTCATGAACACTGAAGCTTTCTTT. Its translation is CASSQVDMGFMNTEAFF.

The chain carries TRBV19 and TRBJ1-2; D not certain. The CDR3 extends over 13 amino acids. Germline-derived CDR1 and CDR2 are LNHDA and SQIVND (reference sequence). The V gene lost 3 bases and the J gene lost 3 bases, with 8 bases spanning the gap. The CDR3 here is CASSIQTYYGYTF. CDR3 bases: TGTGCCAGTAGTATTCAGACGTACTATGGCTACACCTTC.

The CDR3: CASSVREQYF. CDR3 DNA: TGTGCCAGCAGTGTTCGGGAGCAGTACTTC. The chain has TRBV2 and TRBJ2-7, with unresolved D. This CDR3 is 10 amino acids long. Per germline, CDR1 SNHLY and CDR2 FYNNEI. The germline V and J ends were trimmed by 4 bases and 7 bases, with 5 bases remaining between them.

V is TRBV30 and J is TRBJ2-1, with D possibly being TRBD1 (6 bases). Between the trimmed V and J ends, which lost 0 bases and 0 bases, there was a span of 12 bases. CDR1 GTSNPN and CDR2 SVGIG come from the germline V gene (reference sequence). The CDR3 runs 16 residues. The CDR3 DNA is TGTGCCTGGAGTGTTCCAGGGGTATCCTCCTACAATGAGCAGTTCTTC. Translating gives CAWSVPGVSSYNEQFF.

The CDR3 DNA follows: TGTGCCAGCAGCTTGGCTAGCGGGTATCGCACCTACAATGAGCAGTTCTTC. Translated, it gives CASSLASGYRTYNEQFF. J is TRBJ2-1 and V is TRBV5-6; 8 nucleotides agree with TRBD2. The germline V gene has CDR1 SGHDT and CDR2 YYEEEE. The CDR3 is made up of 17 amino acids. Losses at the gene ends were 0 bases for V and 2 bases for J; bases not matched to a gene: 7.

The chain combines TRBV6-1 with TRBJ2-7; 11 bases match TRBD1. Germline CDR1 MNHNS, CDR2 SASEGT. V trimming: 7 bases; J trimming: 7 bases; junction bases outside the gene matches: 12. This CDR3 has 15 amino acids. The CDR3 region is CASTSAGTGGLEQYF. CDR3 DNA sequence: TGTGCCAGCACCTCAGCGGGGACAGGGGGTTTAGAGCAGTACTTC.

This clone was picked up a small number of times. The chain joins TRBV27 to TRBJ2-3, with D possibly called TRBD1 or TRBD2 (6 bases each). V lost 7 bases and J 4 bases, leaving 18 bases between the germline ends. The germline CDR1 and CDR2 sequences are MNHEY and SMNVEV (reference sequence). The CDR3 loop spans 15 amino acids. CDR3 in amino acids: CASTPLGGPADTQYF. The CDR3 bases are TGTGCCAGCACCCCCTTAGGGGGGCCGGCAGATACGCAGTATTTT.